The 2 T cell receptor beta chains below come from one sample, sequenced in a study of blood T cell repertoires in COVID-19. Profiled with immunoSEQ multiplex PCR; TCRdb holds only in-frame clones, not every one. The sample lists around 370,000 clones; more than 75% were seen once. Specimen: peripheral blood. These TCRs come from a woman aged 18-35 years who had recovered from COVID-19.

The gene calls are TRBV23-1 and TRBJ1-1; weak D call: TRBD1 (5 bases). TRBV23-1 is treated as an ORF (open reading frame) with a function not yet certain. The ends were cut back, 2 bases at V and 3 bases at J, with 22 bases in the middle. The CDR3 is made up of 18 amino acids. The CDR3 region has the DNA TGCGCCAGCAGTCAAAACCACAGGTGGCTCCGCCTGGACACTGAAGCTTTCTTT. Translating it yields CASSQNHRWLRLDTEAFF.

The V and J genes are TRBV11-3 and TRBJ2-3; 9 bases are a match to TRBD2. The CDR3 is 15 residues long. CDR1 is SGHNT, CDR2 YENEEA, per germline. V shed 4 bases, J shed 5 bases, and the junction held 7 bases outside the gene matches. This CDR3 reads CASSSGLASRDTQYF. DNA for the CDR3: TGTGCCAGCAGCTCGGGACTAGCATCTCGAGATACGCAGTATTTT.